This T cell receptor (beta chain) was obtained from a study of cytomegalovirus exposure and HLA in healthy donors. Study information: Among the 400 or so donors who were genotyped, roughly 85% fell in the genetic ancestry cluster that is associated with self-reported Caucasian donors.

The PCR employed 60 Vbeta primers together with 13 Jbeta primers. Method: immunoSEQ multiplex PCR; TCRdb's copy keeps in-frame clones and lacks some. The sample holds around 200,000 clones, around 80% seen once. Trimming pared 0 bases from V and 11 bases from J, leaving 15 bases between. This CDR3 has 14 residues. CDR1 and CDR2 (germline): SGHDT, YYEEEE. Input material: PBMCs. The genes are TRBV5-6 and TRBJ1-5; no firm D call. This clonotype was sampled from an older woman in good health and CMV-seropositive. The CDR3 nucleotides read TGTGCCAGCAGCTTGGCAGGCCGGGGATCAGCCCAGCATTTT. Protein sequence: CASSLAGRGSAQHF.